The clone carrying this TCR beta chain was seen a single time. Frozen unsorted single-cell suspensions supplied the genomic DNA. The method was immunoSEQ multiplex PCR; TCRdb's version includes in-frame clones alone and lacks a portion of them. The sample lists about 940 clones; around four fifths were seen once. These data originate in a study of immune cell composition in non-small cell lung cancer. Sequencing input: lung tumor tissue. This receptor was obtained from a human donor with non-small cell lung cancer.

The CDR3, as DNA: TGTGCCAGCAAGGGATCTAGCACAGATACGCAGTATTTT. Amino acids: CASKGSSTDTQYF. This chain joins TRBV2 and TRBJ2-3; D ambiguous. The CDR3 has 13 residues. Germline CDR1 reads SNHLY; CDR2 reads FYNNEI. V was cut by 7 bases and J by 0 bases, with 8 bases left in between.